This TCR beta chain came from a study of graft-versus-host responses after intestinal transplantation. In regard to this clone: Its antigen is not identified.

Profiling relied on immunoSEQ multiplex PCR, and the TCRdb table lists in-frame clones only, not all of them. The sample has about 63,000 clones; around 90% are singletons. Study-level points and caveats: Circulating GvH clone levels at their peak were associated with HvG declines (early post-transplant).

Per germline, CDR1 SGHVS and CDR2 FQNEAQ. CDR3 size: 16 residues. After removal of 6 bases from V and 10 bases from J, the junction contained 13 bases not matched to a gene. From the graft tissue, intraepithelial and lamina propria lymphocytes were released through processing. The chain has TRBV7-8 and TRBJ2-1, with 12 bases identical to TRBD2. The receptor was derived from a human patient who received an intestinal transplant, so some T cells may come from the graft donor. The sequences come from ileum tissue, collected around 350 days after transplant. The CDR3 coding sequence is TGTGCCAGCAGGCCAACTAGCGGGAGGACGTGGGAGGAGCAGTTCTTC. Translating it yields CASRPTSGRTWEEQFF.